Presented here are 10 T cell receptor beta chains from one specimen sequenced in a study of blood T cell repertoires in COVID-19. Sequenced by immunoSEQ multiplex PCR; TCRdb stores in-frame clones only, minus some. This table holds 45,000 or so clones, approximately 77% found once. The specimen was peripheral blood. Receptors originate from a woman aged 70-85 years with acute or convalescent COVID-19.

This clone was counted a single time. The chain links TRBV11-2 to TRBJ2-7; 9 bases fit TRBD2. This CDR3 contains 14 residues. The germline CDR1 and CDR2 sequences are SGHAT and FQNNGV. With V trimmed by 4 bases and J by 2 bases, 3 bases remained unmatched. The CDR3, as DNA: TGTGCCAGCAGCTCATCTAGCGGGACCTACGAGCAGTACTTC. This sequence encodes CASSSSSGTYEQYF.

The chain has TRBV4-2 and TRBJ1-1; possible D gene TRBD1, 5 bases. The ends were cut back, 0 bases at V and 0 bases at J, with 8 bases in the middle. The germline CDR1 and CDR2 sequences are LGHNA and YNFKEQ. The CDR3 sequence is 15 residues long. In nucleotides, the CDR3 is TGTGCCAGCAGCCAAGACCTACAGGTGAACACTGAAGCTTTCTTT. Its translation: CASSQDLQVNTEAFF.

This clone was counted a single time. The V and J genes are TRBV14 and TRBJ2-1, with D possibly being TRBD1 (5 bases). Germline V CDR1 and CDR2: SGHDN, FVKESK. The CDR3 totals 13 residues. V was trimmed by 0 bases and J by 13 bases, leaving 13 bases between them. The CDR3, as DNA: TGTGCCAGCAGCCAAGATAATAAGGGGTACCAGTTCTTC. Protein product: CASSQDNKGYQFF.

The CDR3 coding sequence is TGTGCCAGCAGTCAACAGGGTATGAACACTGAAGCTTTCTTT. This translates into CASSQQGMNTEAFF. The chain has TRBV6-2 or TRBV6-3 and TRBJ1-1, with D possibly TRBD1 on 6 matching bases. Germline V lookup: CDR1 MNHEY, CDR2 SVGEGT. The CDR3 has 14 residues. V dropped 5 bases and J dropped 0 bases, with 10 bases sitting between them.

This clone came up a few times. The chain combines TRBV2 with TRBJ2-3; TRBD2 agrees at 13 bases. Germline lookup yields CDR1 SNHLY and CDR2 FYNNEI. CDR3 size: 15 residues. The trim removed 6 bases at V and 0 bases at J, leaving 0 bases unmatched. For the CDR3, the DNA is TGTGCCAGCAGGGGACTAGCGGGGAGCACAGATACGCAGTATTTT. The encoded protein is CASRGLAGSTDTQYF.

This chain joins TRBV7-6 and TRBJ1-5; TRBD1 is a possible D gene (6 bases). V was cut by 1 base and J by 6 bases, with 16 bases left in between. CDR1 is SGHVS, CDR2 FNYEAQ, per germline. The CDR3 totals 16 residues. CDR3 sequence reads: CASSLGVRGAVQPQHF. CDR3 DNA sequence: TGTGCCAGCAGCTTAGGCGTCAGGGGCGCGGTTCAGCCCCAGCATTTT.

V usage is TRBV7-3 and J usage is TRBJ1-1, with a tentative D call TRBD1 (5 bases). The CDR3 runs to 12 residues. In germline, CDR1 is SGHTA, CDR2 FQGTGA. The V end lost 6 bases, the J end lost 1 base, and 6 bases lay between the germline ends. As DNA, the CDR3 is TGTGCCAGCAGAGGACAGAACACTGAAGCTTTCTTT. Amino acid sequence: CASRGQNTEAFF.

This sequence joins TRBV6-1 and TRBJ1-1; no firm D call. The ends were cut back, 1 base at V and 0 bases at J, with 12 bases in the middle. Germline CDR1 is MNHNS and CDR2 is SASEGT. This CDR3 spans 16 amino acids. The CDR3 spells CASSEEAGTLNTEAFF. The CDR3 coding sequence is TGTGCCAGCAGTGAAGAAGCAGGAACCCTGAACACTGAAGCTTTCTTT.

V and J are TRBV30 and TRBJ1-5; D unresolved. The V and J ends lost 2 bases and 2 bases respectively, with 7 bases between them. The CDR3 extends over 13 amino acids. Germline CDR1 and CDR2: GTSNPN and SVGIG (reference sequence). The CDR3: CAWSPRGNQPQHF. For the CDR3, the DNA is TGTGCCTGGAGTCCCCGGGGCAATCAGCCCCAGCATTTT.

The chain joins TRBV7-9 to TRBJ2-7; 10 bases map to TRBD1. From germline, CDR1 is SEHNR and CDR2 FQNEAQ (reference sequence). CDR3 length: 14 residues. V lost 5 bases and J lost 5; bases outside the gene matches: 6. Here the CDR3 DNA reads TGTGCCAGCAGCCCCTCCGGGACAGGGGACGAGCAGTACTTC. This encodes CASSPSGTGDEQYF.